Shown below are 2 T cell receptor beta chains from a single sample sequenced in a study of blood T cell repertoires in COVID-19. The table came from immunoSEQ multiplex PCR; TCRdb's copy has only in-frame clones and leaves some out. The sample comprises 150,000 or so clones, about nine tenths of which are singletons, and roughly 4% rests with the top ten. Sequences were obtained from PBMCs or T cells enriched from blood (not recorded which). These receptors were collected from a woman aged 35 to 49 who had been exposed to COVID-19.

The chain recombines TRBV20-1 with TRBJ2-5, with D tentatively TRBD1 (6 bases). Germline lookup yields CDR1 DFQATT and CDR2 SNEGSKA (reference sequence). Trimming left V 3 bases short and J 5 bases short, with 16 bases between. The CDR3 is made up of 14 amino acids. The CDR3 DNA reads TGCAGTGCTAGTCGGAACAGGGTGAGGGAGACCCAGTACTTC. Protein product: CSASRNRVRETQYF.

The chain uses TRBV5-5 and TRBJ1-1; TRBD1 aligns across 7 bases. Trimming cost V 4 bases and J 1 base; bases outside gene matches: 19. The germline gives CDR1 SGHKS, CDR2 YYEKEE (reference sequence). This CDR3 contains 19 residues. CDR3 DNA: TGTGCCAGCAGCATGACGCCCAGCAGCTTGGGACAGACGAACACTGAAGCTTTCTTT. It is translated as CASSMTPSSLGQTNTEAFF.